The text below deals with one T cell receptor beta chain. Its antigen target is currently unknown. One base away there is no much larger clone; base qualities are not given. The data are from a study of CD8+ T cells in alopecia areata (dated 2018 in TCRdb). Some background on the complete study: The treated patients took part in an open-label pilot trial in which moderate-to-severe alopecia areata was treated with oral tofacitinib at 5 to 10 mg twice daily. Tofacitinib was given for 6 to 18 months, followed by 6 months of follow-up off drug to assess delayed response and recurrence. Disease severity in treated patients was measured with the SALT score, which quantifies the percentage of affected scalp surface area. In both human patients and the C3H/HeJ mouse model, the study applied high-throughput TCRbeta sequencing to look at T cell clonal expansion in alopecia areata. In humans, TCRbeta sequencing was performed on scalp tissue and on sorted CD4+ and CD8+ peripheral blood T cells from healthy controls and from patients with patchy or totalis/universalis alopecia areata. Patients on tofacitinib were biopsied at baseline and after 4 and 24 weeks of treatment, and several of the patients also had a later scalp biopsy. Scalp clonality was compared among normal scalp (n=4), patchy alopecia areata scalp (n=8), and alopecia totalis/universalis scalp (n=8). RNA was obtained with the PAXgene miRNA kit for fixed scalp, the miRNeasy kit for PBMCs, and the RNeasy kit for mouse skin. TCRbeta CDR3 regions were amplified by immunoSEQ multiplex PCR using 35 Vbeta forward and 13 Jbeta reverse primers. General study outcomes and caveats: Unlike mouse skin, which is dominated by gammadelta T cells, normal human skin has resident alphabeta T cells that are also sequenced, and this complicates analysis of the scalp TCR repertoire. With tofacitinib, both scalp clonality and the number of expanded CD8+ clones among the top 100 scalp clones went down significantly. Compared with mice, TCR sequences shared between patients were less clear, possibly partly because of HLA diversity across the patient population. Compared with normal scalp, lesional scalp, particularly in alopecia totalis/universalis, had higher clonality and more expanded CD8+ clones, which suggests antigenic drive. Because the treated cohort was small and included a single nonresponder, larger studies are needed to assess links between baseline CD8+ expansion and response. During tofacitinib treatment, many expanded lesional clones stuck around in both scalp and blood, and this persistence may partly explain why relapse happens after treatment is stopped.

Preparation of the library involved the immunoSEQ multiplex PCR assay. For TCR sequencing, RNA was extracted from every sample and reverse transcribed into cDNA to serve as template. SuperScript III was used to make first-strand cDNA, primed with a 2:1 mix of oligo-dT and random hexamers. A synthetic immune receptor repertoire was used to gauge amplification bias, and whatever bias remained was removed computationally. The published analysis was carried out like this. After raw reads were preprocessed to remove errors, the CDR3 was defined following IMGT conventions as running from the conserved cysteine to phenylalanine. To get clonality, Shannon entropy was normalized by log2 of the number of productive unique TCRs and the result was subtracted from 1. Whether scalp clones were CD4 or CD8 was inferred by matching scalp TCRbeta sequences against CD4 and CD8 repertoires sorted from blood. TCRdb holds this immuneACCESS table with in-frame rearrangements only. Some clones are missing; in checked studies, unresolved V genes explain under half, and the rest has no known cause. The D gene and trimming were derived from the DNA, and the V and J assignments and clone size from that table. The sample contains over 250,000 clones, around three fifths of them found a single time. 0.75% to 0.95% of the sample rests with the top ten.

What the treatment or condition label conveys for this sample: oral pan-JAK inhibitor, 5-10 mg twice daily. Lesional scalp punch biopsies and peripheral blood were obtained from alopecia areata patients. After PBMCs were isolated by density centrifugation and stained for CD3, CD4 and CD8, a FACSAria was used to sort CD4+ and CD8+ T cells. The sequence derives from a human donor with alopecia areata. The sequencing used CD4+ T cells sorted from blood, collected at approximately week 51, from a patient treated with tofacitinib.

The DNA is TGCGCCAGCAGCCAAGTCCGGGCGGGCACAGATACGCAGTATTTT. This yields the protein CASSQVRAGTDTQYF. The chain is encoded by TRBV4-1 joined to TRBJ2-3, with the D gene not clear enough to name. Reading from cysteine to phenylalanine, the CDR3 counts 15 amino acids. Here the CDR3 DNA is all that survives: 45 bases in frame from base 1. As encoded in the germline V gene, CDR1 is MGHRA while CDR2 is YSYEKL. V drops 1 base and J drops 1 base, leaving 9 bases in between.